This TCR beta chain emerged from a study of OX40 agonist ivuxolimab in advanced cancers. General study findings and limits: There were, on average, more expanded clones in CD8+ T cells than in CD4+.

Only in-frame clones appear in the TCRdb table, and some are missing; sequencing was by immunoSEQ multiplex PCR. The repertoire includes more than 35,000 clones, 86% of them detected once, and about 12% sits in the top ten. Germline V lookup: CDR1 SGDLS, CDR2 YYNGEE. V lost 3 bases, J lost 9 bases, and 16 bases lay in between. The CDR3 is made up of 14 amino acids. The sample holds a few counts of this clone. Its antigen is not known. This chain joins TRBV9 and TRBJ2-1, with a possible D match to TRBD2 (8 bases). Sequenced material: CD4+ or CD8+ T cells sorted from blood, taken in a trial of the OX40 agonist ivuxolimab. This TCR derives from an adult with an advanced solid tumor such as melanoma, head and neck, liver or kidney cancer. The CDR3, as DNA: TGTGCCAGCAGCGGACGGGAGGGGGCAGGTGAGCAGTTCTTC. Protein product: CASSGREGAGEQFF.